This T cell receptor beta chain was found in a study of blood T cell repertoires in COVID-19 (dated by TCRdb to between 2020 and 2021). Regarding the study in general: Samples from collaborators originated in the United States, Italy and Spain and spanned both the acute and convalescent phases of COVID-19. The material from the prospective study consisted of cDNA or gDNA derived from T cells, B-cell-depleted T cells, or PBMCs. The dataset comprised deeply sampled blood TCRbeta repertoires from subjects exposed to, actively infected with, or recovered from COVID-19. The repertoires were released in a freely available public database meant as a resource for research on the immune response to SARS-CoV-2. The samples were drawn from two sources: the first 160 participants of the ongoing ImmuneRACE study, and fewer than 1,500 subjects contributed by 6 global collaborators. Sample metadata almost always included a de-identified subject ID, COVID-19 status, age in years and sex. Where HLA class I and class II types were available, the types were taken from metadata supplied by the sample provider, not from assay-based typing.

The immunoSEQ Assay, a bias-controlled multiplex PCR, was used to amplify TCRbeta CDR3 regions from genomic DNA. Per the authors' processing: Nucleated cell counts per sample were estimated from amplification of reference gene primers within the assay. To quantify the absolute abundance of each unique TCRbeta CDR3 rearrangement, sequence reads were collapsed and filtered. For each sample, productive Simpson clonality was calculated by taking the square root of Simpson's diversity index across productive rearrangements. The table was pulled from immuneACCESS by TCRdb, which kept in-frame rearrangements only. Such tables lose some clones; where checked, under half of the loss comes from unresolved V genes, and the rest has no known cause. Clonal size and the V and J genes are those of that table, whereas D and trimming came from the DNA. The sample table lists roughly 450,000 clones, less than 95% of them with a count of one. The ten biggest clones cover less than 0.75% of the sample.

Reading from cysteine to phenylalanine, the CDR3 counts 18 amino acids. Just the 54-base CDR3 DNA is kept, in frame starting at base 1. Trimming accounts for 6 bases at V and 4 bases at J, while the number of junction bases matched to no gene is 16. CDR1 MNHEY and CDR2 SMNVEV are derived from the germline V gene (reference sequence). Of note for this clone: What antigen it recognizes has not been identified. Base qualities are not provided; no much larger clone lies one nucleotide away.

Participants in the prospective study were enrolled through a virtual design, were aged roughly 18 to 100 years, and lived in roughly 24 United States geographic areas. In the prospective study, cohorts were assigned on the basis of participant-reported clinical history obtained from a screening survey and a study questionnaire. Recovered participants in ImmuneRACE Cohort 3 were defined by two consecutive negative NP/OP PCR tests, clearance by a healthcare professional, or resolution of symptoms. Mobile phlebotomists in the prospective study collected whole blood, serum and a nasopharyngeal or oropharyngeal swab from every participant. Over a roughly 2-month period, participants in the prospective study had the option of providing additional blood draws and questionnaires. Before DNA extraction, prospective study blood samples were shipped either frozen or at room temperature. General findings and caveats noted by the study authors: The quantity of clinical and demographic metadata differed by source and by participant and was supplied without curation.

The source is a man younger than 30 who had recovered from COVID-19. Sequences were obtained from PBMCs or T cells enriched from blood (not recorded which). The rearranged chain carries TRBV27 and TRBJ2-1, with 9 junctional bases fitting TRBD2. The DNA reads TGTGCCAGCAGCCTCGTCCTAGCGGGCGGGAGGGCTTACAATGAGCAGTTCTTC. Its coded protein is CASSLVLAGGRAYNEQFF.